The 30 T cell receptor beta chains below come from one sample, sequenced in a study of blood T cell repertoires in COVID-19. Method: immunoSEQ multiplex PCR; TCRdb's copy keeps in-frame clones and lacks some. The repertoire holds approximately 80,000 clones, with 60% to 85% as singletons. Sequenced: peripheral blood. The receptors derive from a human donor in a cohort sampled during active COVID-19.

This clone was counted between two and nine times. This sequence joins TRBV10-1 and TRBJ1-1; tentative D call: TRBD1 (5 bases). The CDR3 extends over 15 amino acids. Germline assignment: CDR1 WNHNN and CDR2 SYGVQD (reference sequence). Trimming removed 6 bases at V and 7 bases at J, with 21 bases between. The CDR3 sequence is CASRPLREPGGEAFF. In DNA form, the CDR3 reads TGCGCCAGCAGACCTCTCCGGGAACCGGGGGGTGAAGCTTTCTTT.

This clone has just a few counts. The chain couples TRBV5-1 to TRBJ2-5; tentative D call: TRBD1 (5 bases). Germline assignment: CDR1 SGHRS and CDR2 YFSETQ. The CDR3 totals 15 residues. The V and J ends lost 0 bases and 3 bases respectively, with 12 bases between them. For the CDR3, the DNA is TGCGCCAGCAGCTTGGGGGCAGGGAACGAAGAGACCCAGTACTTC. Residues: CASSLGAGNEETQYF.

The rearrangement joins TRBV5-1 to TRBJ1-1, with 7 bases fitting TRBD1. This CDR3 is 15 amino acids long. Germline trimming cut 3 bases from V and 4 bases from J; bases unmatched to any gene: 9. Per germline, CDR1 SGHRS and CDR2 YFSETQ. The DNA for the CDR3 is TGCGCCAGCAGCTCCTCGACAGGGTCGGGCACTGAAGCTTTCTTT. It codes for CASSSSTGSGTEAFF. Supplemented by reference TRBV5-1 and TRBJ1-1, the full variable domain reads KAGVTQTPRYLIKTRGQQVTLSCSPISGHRSVSWYQQTPGQGLQFLFEYFSETQRNKGNFPGRFSGRQFSNSRSEMNVSTLELGDSALYLCASSSSTGSGTEAFFGQGTRLTVV.

J is TRBJ2-7 and V is TRBV10-2; possible D gene TRBD2, 6 bases. V was trimmed by 5 bases and J by 5 bases, leaving 19 bases between them. The germline V gene encodes CDR1 WSHSY and CDR2 SAAADI. This CDR3 has 15 residues. CDR3 residues: CASSPGTQGVNEQYF. CDR3 DNA sequence: TGCGCCAGCAGTCCCGGGACTCAGGGCGTCAACGAGCAGTACTTC.

The rearrangement joins TRBV5-1 to TRBJ1-6, with 7 bases lining up with TRBD1. V was clipped by 0 bases and J by 10 bases; unmatched bases: 10. The CDR3 length is 16 residues. CDR1 SGHRS and CDR2 YFSETQ come from the germline V gene. CDR3 amino acids: CASSLEGTDLQSPLHF. The CDR3 nucleotides are TGCGCCAGCAGCTTGGAAGGGACAGACCTTCAGTCACCCCTCCACTTT.

The chain has TRBV10-2 and TRBJ2-3, with D possibly matching TRBD2 (6 bases). From germline, CDR1 is WSHSY and CDR2 SAAADI. The V end was cut by 2 bases, the J end by 0 bases, with 9 bases between. CDR3 length: 15 amino acids. CDR3 loop: CASSEVGTSTDTQYF. The CDR3 nucleotides are TGCGCCAGCAGTGAGGTAGGGACTAGCACAGATACGCAGTATTTT.

The rearrangement links TRBV5-1 to TRBJ2-5; possible D gene TRBD2, 7 bases. The germline CDR1 and CDR2 sequences are SGHRS and YFSETQ. Trimming removed 5 bases at V and 3 bases at J, with 17 bases between. CDR3 length: 15 amino acids. The CDR3 region is CASRILGGAKETQYF. Written as DNA, the CDR3 is TGCGCCAGCAGGATCCTGGGGGGGGCCAAAGAGACCCAGTACTTC.

The rearrangement links TRBV5-1 to TRBJ2-1, with 8 bases fitting TRBD2. Germline V gene lookup returns CDR1 SGHRS and CDR2 YFSETQ. CDR3 length: 18 residues. The V and J ends lost 2 bases and 0 bases, in that order; junction bases with no gene match: 10. The DNA for the CDR3 is TGCGCCAGCAGCTTCCCGATCGGGGGGGCAACCTCCTACAATGAGCAGTTCTTC. Its translation: CASSFPIGGATSYNEQFF.

The chain carries TRBV25-1 and TRBJ1-6, with TRBD1 matching 8 bases. Germline V gene data show CDR1 as MGHDK and CDR2 as SYGVNS. Losses at the gene ends were 4 bases for V and 10 bases for J; bases not matched to a gene: 9. CDR3 length: 15 amino acids. The CDR3 DNA is TGTGCCAGCAGTGGGCCGGGACAGGTCTACTCACCCCTCCACTTT. Translated: CASSGPGQVYSPLHF.

The chain has TRBV6-2 or TRBV6-3 and TRBJ1-1; TRBD1 agrees at 7 bases. The CDR3 has 16 amino acids. Germline CDR1 MNHEY, CDR2 SVGEGT. The ends lost 2 bases at V and 1 base at J; junction bases unmatched: 7. The CDR3 region is CASSYPYGTANTEAFF. CDR3 DNA sequence: TGTGCCAGCAGTTACCCATACGGGACAGCGAACACTGAAGCTTTCTTT.

The chain uses TRBV2 and TRBJ2-5; TRBD2 matches 8 bases. CDR3 length equals 13 residues. From germline, CDR1 is SNHLY and CDR2 FYNNEI. V was pared by 4 bases and J by 5 bases, with 3 bases of the junction left unmatched. In DNA, the CDR3 is TGTGCCAGCAGTGGGGCGGGGGGTGAGACCCAGTACTTC. Its protein product is CASSGAGGETQYF.

In DNA, the CDR3 is TGTGCCAGCAGTTTACGTGACAGGGGTTCCCAGTACTTC. It translates to CASSLRDRGSQYF. The chain has TRBV28 and TRBJ2-5; 8 bases agree with TRBD1. CDR1 MDHEN and CDR2 SYDVKM come from the germline V gene. J gave up 9 bases and V 2 bases, and 5 bases lay outside the gene matches. There are 13 residues in the CDR3.

The table lists this clone with a few counts. The J gene is TRBJ2-1, the V gene TRBV24-1; TRBD2 agrees at 7 bases. Per the germline V gene, CDR1 is KGHDR and CDR2 is SFDVKD. CDR3 length equals 15 residues. Trimming cost V 6 bases and J 6 bases; bases outside gene matches: 10. The CDR3 loop reads CATSRGPGRANEQFF. DNA for the CDR3: TGTGCCACCAGTCGAGGGCCAGGGAGGGCCAATGAGCAGTTCTTC.

The V gene is TRBV7-9, the J gene TRBJ2-7; D unresolved. Germline CDR1 reads SEHNR; CDR2 reads FQNEAQ (reference sequence). V gave up 2 bases and J gave up 1 base, with 18 bases separating them. The CDR3 is 17 residues long. In nucleotides, the CDR3 is TGTGCCAGCAGCTTACGCAGGTCGACAACTCTTTCCTACGAGCAGTACTTC. It encodes CASSLRRSTTLSYEQYF.

The chain employs TRBV25-1 and TRBJ1-4, with D possibly matching TRBD1 (6 bases). V lost 6 bases and J 3 bases, leaving 11 bases between the germline ends. CDR3 length: 14 amino acids. Germline values: CDR1 MGHDK, CDR2 SYGVNS. The CDR3 bases are TGTGCCAGCAGCAGGGGTGGGGCTAATGAAAAACTGTTTTTT. It specifies CASSRGGANEKLFF.

This chain's CDR3 is CSASPGQGTQYF. The CDR3 DNA reads TGCAGTGCTAGTCCCGGGCAGGGTACGCAGTATTTT. The chain uses TRBV20-1 and TRBJ2-3, with a possible D match to TRBD1 (5 bases). Germline CDR1 reads DFQATT; CDR2 reads SNEGSKA (reference sequence). Trimming removed 3 bases from V and 8 bases from J, with 12 bases in between. The CDR3 covers 12 residues.

This clone was seen a handful of times. Other DNA sequences in the sample encode the same CDR3. The V and J genes are TRBV9 and TRBJ2-1, with TRBD2 identical over 14 bases. Germline CDR1 is SGDLS and CDR2 is YYNGEE. This CDR3 spans 15 amino acids. The J segment lost 7 bases and the V segment lost 4 bases, leaving 4 bases of the junction unmatched. CDR3 in amino acids: CASSPGTSGGNEQFF. In DNA form, the CDR3 reads TGTGCCAGCAGCCCCGGGACTAGCGGGGGTAATGAGCAGTTCTTC.

The chain uses TRBV19 and TRBJ1-2; D gene uncertain. V lost 0 bases, J lost 2 bases, and 10 bases lay in between. There are 15 residues in the CDR3. The V gene's germline CDR1 is LNHDA and CDR2 SQIVND (reference sequence). In nucleotides, the CDR3 is TGTGCCAGTAGTATAGATCTCGTCCAGAACTATGGCTACACCTTC. This sequence encodes CASSIDLVQNYGYTF.

The DNA for the CDR3 is TGTGCCTGGGACAGGGAAGTACGGACTGAAGCTTTCTTT. This codes for CAWDREVRTEAFF. This sequence joins TRBV30 and TRBJ1-1; 7 bases are shared with TRBD1. Germline V CDR1 and CDR2: GTSNPN, SVGIG (reference sequence). This CDR3 region has 13 residues. Trimming took 5 bases from V and 5 from J; bases not matched to a gene: 8. Together with reference TRBV30 and TRBJ1-1, the CDR3 gives the full variable domain: SQTIHQWPATLVQPVGSPLSLECTVEGTSNPNLYWYRQAAGRGLQLLFYSVGIGQISSEVPQNLSASRPQDRQFILSSKKLLLSDSGFYLCAWDREVRTEAFFGQGTRLTVV.

The gene calls are TRBV30 and TRBJ2-7; D possibly corresponds to TRBD2 (6 bases). Germline values: CDR1 GTSNPN, CDR2 SVGIG (reference sequence). CDR3 length equals 14 residues. V gave up 5 bases and J gave up 4 bases, with 18 bases separating them. CDR3 sequence: CAWGPGLPLYEQYF. DNA for the CDR3: TGTGCCTGGGGACCGGGACTCCCTTTGTACGAGCAGTACTTC.

This clone was seen just once. The chain joins TRBV7-3 to TRBJ2-1, with 7 positions matching TRBD2. Trimming removed 5 bases from V and 2 bases from J; junction bases left unmatched: 6. The germline V gene has CDR1 SGHTA and CDR2 FQGTGA. The CDR3 consists of 15 residues. The CDR3 DNA is TGTGCCAGCAGCCCCCTGGCGGGGGCCTACAATGAGCAGTTCTTC. This translates into CASSPLAGAYNEQFF.

This clone has a handful of counts. V and J are TRBV5-1 and TRBJ1-1; 9 nucleotides align to TRBD1. Trimming cost V 4 bases and J 7 bases; bases outside gene matches: 11. Germline V gives CDR1 SGHRS, CDR2 YFSETQ. The CDR3 loop spans 15 amino acids. The CDR3 is CASSRGQGTSGEAFF. The CDR3 DNA follows: TGCGCCAGCAGCAGGGGACAGGGTACCAGCGGTGAAGCTTTCTTT.

The chain combines TRBV18 with TRBJ2-7, with a weak D call TRBD1 (6 bases). The V gene lost 4 bases and the J gene lost 3 bases, with 19 bases spanning the gap. The germline V gene has CDR1 KGHSH and CDR2 LQKENI. The CDR3 is 16 residues long. CDR3 loop: CASSLGSSQGIYEQYF. The CDR3 nucleotides are TGTGCCAGCTCACTAGGGTCATCCCAGGGGATCTACGAGCAGTACTTC.

The gene calls are TRBV6-5 and TRBJ2-5; weak D call: TRBD2 (5 bases). Germline V gene data show CDR1 as MNHEY and CDR2 as SVGAGI. The CDR3 has 14 residues. Deletions cut 2 bases from V and 6 bases from J, with 13 bases between. CDR3 amino acids: CASSYGRTSQTQYF. CDR3 DNA: TGTGCCAGCAGTTACGGTAGGACTTCACAGACCCAGTACTTC.

This clone was recorded many times. The V call is TRBV19, the J call TRBJ2-7; tentatively, D is TRBD1 (5 bases). V lost 4 bases, J lost 2 bases, and 9 bases lay in between. The CDR3 covers 13 residues. The germline CDR1 and CDR2 sequences are LNHDA and SQIVND (reference sequence). CDR3 amino acids: CASSKGSTYEQYF. CDR3 in DNA: TGTGCCAGTAGTAAGGGGTCTACCTACGAGCAGTACTTC.

This rearrangement joins TRBV5-4 to TRBJ1-5; TRBD1 aligns across 9 bases. Germline trimming cut 3 bases from V and 5 bases from J; bases unmatched to any gene: 6. Looked up from germline, CDR1 is SGHNT and CDR2 is YYREEE (reference sequence). This CDR3 is 15 amino acids long. The CDR3 region is CASSSLGTGYQPQHF. CDR3 nucleotides: TGTGCCAGCAGCTCCCTCGGGACAGGGTATCAGCCCCAGCATTTT.

The CDR3 region has the DNA TGTGCCAGCAGTTTAACCGAGATACCGGGACAGGGGGCATTTGATAATTCACCCCTCCACTTT. Its protein is CASSLTEIPGQGAFDNSPLHF. This chain uses TRBV27 with TRBJ1-6, with 12 positions matching TRBD1. V was pared by 2 bases and J by 5 bases, with 16 bases of the junction left unmatched. This CDR3 is 21 amino acids long. Germline loops: CDR1 MNHEY, CDR2 SMNVEV (reference sequence).

This clone was recorded a few times. The V gene is TRBV5-1, the J gene TRBJ2-5; D unresolved. V was shortened by 0 bases and J by 2 bases, with 2 bases between the two germline ends. This CDR3 comprises 12 residues. CDR1 is SGHRS and CDR2 is YFSETQ in the germline V gene. The CDR3 DNA reads as TGCGCCAGCAGCTTGGCGCAAGAGACCCAGTACTTC. Translated: CASSLAQETQYF. Drawing the rest from reference TRBV5-1 and TRBJ2-5, the complete variable domain is KAGVTQTPRYLIKTRGQQVTLSCSPISGHRSVSWYQQTPGQGLQFLFEYFSETQRNKGNFPGRFSGRQFSNSRSEMNVSTLELGDSALYLCASSLAQETQYFGPGTRLLVL.

The rearrangement joins TRBV5-1 to TRBJ2-3, with D possibly being TRBD2 (6 bases). Germline CDR1 SGHRS, CDR2 YFSETQ. This CDR3 region has 15 residues. Trimming took off 1 base at V and 0 bases at J, with 9 bases between the two ends. CDR3 region: CASSLLGGSTDTQYF. The CDR3 bases are TGCGCCAGCAGCTTGTTGGGGGGAAGCACAGATACGCAGTATTTT.

The count of this clone is one. The chain joins TRBV7-2 to TRBJ1-5, with D tentatively TRBD1 (6 bases). The CDR3 is 13 residues long. Trimming took off 1 base at V and 9 bases at J, with 10 bases between the two ends. The germline CDR1 and CDR2 sequences are SGHTA and FQGNSA. CDR3 region: CASSLGPDRPQHF. CDR3 coding DNA: TGTGCCAGCAGCTTAGGGCCGGACAGGCCCCAGCATTTT.